This T cell receptor (beta chain) derives from a study of tumor-infiltrating lymphocytes in primary liver carcinoma. Study-wide background: Between about 4 and 11 cm across, the tumors were all of stage T1-T3 N0M0. Overall study results and limits: A small share of top clones, only about 7-24%, was found in all five tumor regions. Tumor-blood pairs (like tumor-adjacent pairs) overlapped less than tumor region pairs did.

In regard to this clonotype: Its target is not known. The junction and the germline gene differ at one end; a read error may be behind it.

This CDR3 is 13 amino acids long. Germline lookup yields CDR1 SQVTM and CDR2 ANQGSEA. A constant-region primer primed TCR beta cDNA synthesis from roughly 500 ng of total RNA. Construction of TCR beta libraries relied on three successive nested multiplex PCR rounds employing slightly modified ARM-PCR. Amplification in the first two PCR rounds was performed using TRBV1-TRBV30 forward primers and a C-beta reverse primer for 10 cycles each. TCRdb re-called the multiplex PCR reads with MiXCR, one entry per CDR3 protein. The sample lists approximately 110,000 distinct CDR3 sequences, approximately 64% occurring once. The source material, roughly 20-31 mg of unsorted bulk tissue, was used to co-extract RNA and DNA.

The receptor was derived from a woman aged 55 to 70 with primary liver carcinoma and hepatitis B virus infection. Material for sequencing was liver tumor tissue from sampling region 3. Subset described: tumor region T3, left-lateral pole. This chain connects TRBV29-1 to TRBJ2-5; D gene unclear. The CDR3: CSVEEPAKGTQYF. The DNA of the CDR3 is TGCAGTGTTGAAGAACCGGCTAAAGGGACCCAGTACTTC.